This T cell receptor (beta chain) was recorded in a study of T cells expressing NK-cell markers. The overall study: It was from sorted CD3+CD56+NKG2C+, CD3+CD56+NKG2C- and CD3+CD56-NKG2C+ T cells that TCR beta repertoires came. Study outcomes and limitations: The study found these clonotypes also leading the CD3+CD56-NKG2C+ fraction in several donors. In roughly six donors, dominant NKG2C+ clonotypes were roughly 1.0-8% of CD8+ T cells.

In generating TCR beta cDNA, 5'RACE template switching with UMIs was used. Following a re-call of the 5' RACE reads, TCRdb has one entry per CDR3 protein and lacks DNA. Its table lists about 150,000 distinct CDR3 sequences. Per the germline V gene, CDR1 is SGHDN and CDR2 is FVKESK. The CDR3 covers 15 residues. Concerning this clonotype itself: As yet, its antigen is unknown.

The chain joins TRBV14 to TRBJ2-7; the D call of TRBD2 rests on TCRdb alone, since no DNA is present to check it. The TCR originated in a man aged 18 to 35 in good health. The material sequenced was blood T cells: a sorted CD56 or NKG2C T cell subset, CD4+ or CD8+ T cells, or bulk PBMC T cells (not recorded which). The chain's CDR3 is CASSQGRAAAYEQYF.